This T cell receptor beta chain was recovered during a study of blood T cell repertoires in COVID-19. Study summary: From the United States, Italy and Spain came samples of acute and convalescent COVID-19. Sources were T cells, B-cell-depleted T cells, or PBMCs; the material itself was cDNA or gDNA.

Authors' methods: Reference gene primers were amplified, and this amplification served to estimate nucleated cell counts. Method: immunoSEQ multiplex PCR; TCRdb's copy keeps in-frame clones and lacks some. The D gene and trimming were derived from the DNA, and the V and J assignments and clone size from that table. The sample records more than 80,000 clones, 70% to 90% being singletons. CDR3 length: 15 amino acids. CDR1 and CDR2 from the germline V gene are LGHDT and YNNKEL (reference sequence). V lost 0 bases and J lost 0, with 6 bases in between. This chain uses TRBV3-1 (or the pseudogene TRBV3-2) with TRBJ1-5; D is unresolved. This clonotype originated in a man older than 75 with acute or convalescent COVID-19. The sequenced material came from peripheral blood. The CDR3: CASSQEDYSNQPQHF. The CDR3 nucleotides are TGTGCCAGCAGCCAAGAAGACTATAGCAATCAGCCCCAGCATTTT.